The 12 T cell receptor beta chains presented below share a single source sample, sequenced in a study of blood T cell repertoires in COVID-19 (dated by TCRdb to 2019 to 2021). Library preparation was by the immunoSEQ multiplex PCR assay. TCRdb took over this immuneACCESS table, retaining in-frame rearrangements with V and J assigned. Such tables are incomplete; in checked studies, under half of the missing clones stem from an unresolved V gene, and the remainder is unexplained. This sample lists some 200,000 clones; around 92% were detected once. The leading ten clones occupy about 1.3% of the sample. What was sequenced was peripheral blood. These TCRs come from a young man with acute or convalescent COVID-19.

In nucleotides, the CDR3 is TGTGCCAGCAGCCAGAGGGACAGGGGGAATGGCTACACCTTC. This translates into CASSQRDRGNGYTF. The chain uses TRBV3-1 (or the pseudogene TRBV3-2) and TRBJ1-2; TRBD1 matches 11 bases. V lost 3 bases to trimming and J lost 6 bases; unmatched junction nucleotides: 3. The CDR3 extends over 14 amino acids. The germline V gene has CDR1 LGHDT and CDR2 YNNKEL (reference sequence).

The genes are TRBV4-2 and TRBJ2-1, with D possibly matching TRBD2 (5 bases). From germline, CDR1 is LGHNA and CDR2 YNFKEQ. The CDR3 extends over 14 amino acids. V gave up 2 bases and J gave up 8 bases, with 13 bases separating them. The CDR3 is CASSQFTGSYEQFF. In DNA form, the CDR3 reads TGTGCCAGCAGCCAATTCACGGGATCGTATGAGCAGTTCTTC.

The rearrangement uses TRBV7-6 and TRBJ1-4, with 9 bases aligning to TRBD1. CDR3 size: 14 residues. Germline assignment: CDR1 SGHVS and CDR2 FNYEAQ. After removal of 6 bases from V and 5 bases from J, the junction contained 4 bases not matched to a gene. CDR3 in amino acids: CASRPGTGNEKLFF. DNA for the CDR3: TGTGCCAGCAGACCCGGGACAGGGAATGAAAAACTGTTTTTT.

The V and J genes are TRBV6-5 and TRBJ1-2; TRBD1 agrees at 7 bases. Per the germline V gene, CDR1 is MNHEY and CDR2 is SVGAGI. The CDR3 contains 14 residues. V gave up 6 bases and J gave up 3 bases; unmatched junction bases: 7. As DNA, the CDR3 is TGTGCCAGCAGAACCACAGGGGCCTACTATGGCTACACCTTC. Its translation: CASRTTGAYYGYTF.

This clone was recorded only once. The chain recombines TRBV7-8 with TRBJ1-5, with TRBD1 matching over 7 bases. The CDR3 is 17 amino acids. Per the germline V gene, CDR1 is SGHVS and CDR2 is FQNEAQ. With V trimmed by 5 bases and J by 7 bases, 17 bases remained unmatched. CDR3 in DNA: TGTGCCAGCAGCCGTGGGTCACAGGGGCCACGGGGGCAGCCCCAGCATTTT. Its protein is CASSRGSQGPRGQPQHF.

This clone came up a few times. The sample holds other DNA sequences that translate to the same CDR3. The J gene is TRBJ2-3, the V gene TRBV5-1, with 9 bases identical to TRBD2. Germline loops: CDR1 SGHRS, CDR2 YFSETQ. The junction had 4 bases not matched to a gene; V was cut back by 2 bases and J by 0 bases. The CDR3 is made up of 16 amino acids. CDR3 protein: CASSLSGGTSTDTQYF. The CDR3 DNA reads TGCGCCAGCAGCTTAAGCGGGGGGACTAGCACAGATACGCAGTATTTT.

This sequence joins TRBV6-6 and TRBJ2-7, with 9 bases fitting TRBD1. Germline lookup yields CDR1 MNHNY and CDR2 SVGAGI (reference sequence). Trimming removed 5 bases from V and 7 bases from J; junction bases left unmatched: 9. This CDR3 comprises 14 residues. As DNA, the CDR3 is TGTGCCAGCAGTAGGACCGGGACAGGGAATGAGCAGTACTTC. Protein product: CASSRTGTGNEQYF.

The chain combines TRBV29-1 with TRBJ2-5; weak D call: TRBD2 (5 bases). CDR1 is SQVTM and CDR2 is ANQGSEA in the germline V gene. This CDR3 has 12 amino acids. Trimming removed 5 bases at V and 1 base at J, with 8 bases between. Here the CDR3 DNA reads TGCAGCGTTCTGAGCGGCCAAGAGACCCAGTACTTC. Protein sequence: CSVLSGQETQYF.

This chain links TRBV6-2 or TRBV6-3 with TRBJ2-7; the match to TRBD2 covers 7 bases. With V trimmed by 4 bases and J by 4 bases, 7 bases remained unmatched. This CDR3 comprises 14 residues. Looked up from germline, CDR1 is MNHEY and CDR2 is SVGEGT. Here the CDR3 DNA reads TGTGCCAGCAGTTTTAGCGGGTCAAAGTACGAGCAGTACTTC. Protein: CASSFSGSKYEQYF.

The CDR3 is CASSMGLSNTGELFF. The DNA for the CDR3 is TGTGCCAGCAGCATGGGACTGTCGAACACCGGGGAGCTGTTTTTT. The V gene is TRBV5-4, the J gene TRBJ2-2; possibly TRBD2 for D (6 bases). V gave up 4 bases and J gave up 0 bases, with 10 bases separating them. This CDR3 is 15 amino acids long. From germline, CDR1 is SGHNT and CDR2 YYREEE (reference sequence).

The gene calls are TRBV7-6 and TRBJ2-2; D gene ambiguous. This CDR3 comprises 13 residues. Germline V CDR1 and CDR2: SGHVS, FNYEAQ. The V end was cut by 4 bases, the J end by 6 bases, with 9 bases between. The CDR3 DNA follows: TGTGCCAGCAGCTCAAGCCTCTCCGGGGAGCTGTTTTTT. Translating it yields CASSSSLSGELFF.

The V and J genes are TRBV7-2 and TRBJ1-2, with a possible D match to TRBD1 (5 bases). Germline V gives CDR1 SGHTA, CDR2 FQGNSA. The CDR3 covers 16 residues. Deletions cut 0 bases from V and 7 bases from J, with 18 bases between. The CDR3 region is CASSLAERQPSAGYTF. The CDR3 nucleotides read TGTGCCAGCAGCTTAGCGGAACGACAGCCGTCGGCTGGCTACACCTTC.